This TCR beta chain was sequenced in a study of long-term antiretroviral therapy in people with HIV (dated by TCRdb to 2022 to 2024). A note on the overall study: The earliest samples were collected roughly a decade before the 2015 WHO recommendation for immediate ART, at a time when ART was usually postponed until CD4 counts fell. Among the 30 or so participants with HIV, eleven were female. This retrospective serial study examined whether starting ART and sustained HIV suppression were associated with changes in the composition and diversity of the TRB repertoire in peripheral blood. A total of roughly 200 cryopreserved PBMC samples were contributed to the cohort by 30 adults with confirmed HIV infection, with samples collected serially over a mean of roughly six years (range 1-12). No cross-contamination during QIAcube processing turned up in test extractions that ran a monoclonal T-cell line alongside 33 polyclonal samples.

Paper-wide results and their limitations: Because pre-ART samples had limited cell numbers, unsorted PBMC were profiled rather than sorted CD4+ and CD8+ T cells. A significant increase in TRB diversity was found to be associated with ART initiation, although TRB diversity was observed to remain significantly below that of transplant donor controls even after long-term ART. The repertoire was dominated across all time points by expanded TRB clones identified before ART initiation, although this dominance was seen to fluctuate and to decrease in many PLHIV after ART. Because PBMC availability was limited, only the TCR beta chain was sequenced, with no alpha chain pairing. The samples span the years 2004 to 2017, and the ART regimens used at that time may not be as effective as current regimens. Narrower CDR3 length ranges were observed in HIV repertoires than in controls, and an antigen-experienced repertoire with only a slight naive shift after ART was suggested by the network structure. Inferences about post-ART repertoire changes were limited because no data were available on ART adherence, viral resistance or therapy changes.

Participants were included only if at least one PBMC sample before ART initiation and at least two post-ART samples were available. Every participant with HIV received treatment in the United States of America. Before DNA extraction, cryopreserved samples containing about 0.9-10 million PBMC were thawed and washed. At the time of the earliest PBMC sample for each participant with HIV, ages ranged from 23 to 54 years. Each participant contributed PBMC samples from 1-4 timepoints before ART initiation and 2-8 timepoints after ART initiation, with a median of 7 samples. For every participant, serial HIV viral load, CD4+ T-cell count, ART history and demographic data were obtained. Genomic DNA was extracted from unsorted PBMC with a Qiagen kit on a QIAcube, with processing performed in batches of 12 samples. The immunoSEQ hsTCRB v3.0 assay was used at survey level resolution to sequence the TRB variable region. TRB sequencing targeted a depth of 40,000-50,000 T-cell genomes per sample. An Illumina MiSeq with a v3 150-cycle kit was used to sequence the pooled TRB libraries. As for the original processing: Repertoire analysis was performed in R inside a reproducible Nextflow workflow that covered QC, data transformation and analysis. LymphoSeq2, an R package for exploring AIRR-Seq data, was used to implement the custom analyses. After excluding a handful of samples that yielded fewer than 5000 total TRB sequences, approximately 180 HIV repertoires remained for analysis. Among the 170 to 200 HIV repertoires that were kept, approximately 61 were collected before ART initiation and more than 120 were collected after ART initiation. Each repertoire was downsampled to 5000 TRB nucleotide sequences, and summary statistics were averaged across 100 downsampling iterations. Only TRB sequences with CDR3 regions of at least seven amino acids were retained for analysis. Two measures captured diversity: a Shannon entropy-derived clonality score and the Gini coefficient. In the repertoire networks, any two of the top 5000 CDR3 amino acid sequences were connected whenever the two sequences differed by an edit distance of one. Antigen specificity groups and MHC restriction were predicted for TRB CDR3 amino acid sequences with GLIPH2. Known CMV, EBV, HIV or tissue antigen associations were flagged by matching CDR3 amino acid sequences against VDJdb and McPAS-TCR. Pre-ART, post-ART and control groups were compared with Wilcoxon signed-rank tests and Holm-Bonferroni correction. TCRdb took over this immuneACCESS table, retaining in-frame rearrangements with V and J assigned. Such tables are incomplete; in checked studies, under half of the missing clones stem from an unresolved V gene, and the remainder is unexplained. The DNA gave D and trimming, while V, J and clone size come from that table. Across this sample there are about 30,000 clones, with more than 80% seen only once. The top ten constitute about 8% of the sample.

For this clone: Its antigen is unknown. Per-base qualities were not stored, and no clone one base away is much larger.

From the cysteine up to the phenylalanine, the CDR3 has a length of 15 residues. Of the read, only the CDR3 DNA is kept; its 45 bases are in frame from base 1. Trimming leaves V shorter by 4 bases and J shorter by 4 bases, with the junction holding 8 bases beyond the gene matches. CDR1 and CDR2, looked up from the germline V gene, are SGHRS and YFSETQ. The rearranged chain carries TRBV5-1 and TRBJ2-1; TRBD2 matches 7 bases in the middle. The TCR comes from a man between 50 and 59 years old with HIV. Sample: unsorted PBMCs, taken 3.2 years before starting antiretroviral therapy. In nucleotides, the sequence is TGCGCCAGCAGCGCCAGCGGGGTAAGATACAATGAGCAGTTCTTC. Translated, it gives CASSASGVRYNEQFF.